This TCR beta chain derives from a study of T cell responses to AZD1222 COVID-19 vaccine. Trimming took 6 bases from V and 5 from J, leaving 17 bases between them. This CDR3 comprises 14 residues. CDR1 is KGHSH, CDR2 LQKENI, per germline. About this clone: Antigen specificity is unknown.

Assay: immunoSEQ multiplex PCR; the TCRdb copy retains only in-frame clones and omits some. This table has fewer than 110,000 clones, approximately 88% appearing once. General study results and limits: The study found Spike-specific TCR breadth and depth rose after two AZD1222 doses. Donor demographics were predominantly white British with a female majority; clonal diversity may be underestimated. Baseline seropositivity occurred in only six AZD1222 recipients.

The sequence was collected from an adult in good health. The chain carries TRBV18 and TRBJ2-7; perhaps TRBD2 as D (5 bases). The specimen was peripheral blood, collected on day 0 of AZD1222 vaccination. The CDR3 DNA is TGTGCCAGCTCGCCCCCGGCGGGTCGTCACGAGCAGTACTTC. Translating gives CASSPPAGRHEQYF.